This is a list of T cell receptor beta chains from one sample in a study of somatic mutations in cytotoxic T cells in rheumatoid arthritis. Method: immunoSEQ multiplex PCR; TCRdb's copy keeps in-frame clones and lacks some. The sample lists approximately 15,000 clones; about 83% were seen once. What was sequenced was CD8+ T cells sorted from blood. All receptors come from an adult with rheumatoid arthritis. Both conserved end residues are part of each CDR3. D genes are given only for firm matches. Size tells how often a clone was seen (once, few, many) or the class of an expanded clone, and some rows leave it out.

cdr3_nt: TGCAGCGTTGAGAGTAGCGGGGAATCCTACGAGCAGTACTTC; cdr3_aa: CSVESSGESYEQYF; v_call: TRBV29-1; d_call: TRBD2; j_call: TRBJ2-7; clone_size: NA
cdr3_nt: TGCGCCAGCAGTCTACAGGGGGGGGATGAAAAACTGTTTTTT; cdr3_aa: CASSLQGGDEKLFF; v_call: TRBV4-1; d_call: TRBD1; j_call: TRBJ1-4; clone_size: few
cdr3_nt: TGCGCCACCTCTGCCACGGGTACCTACGAGCAGTACTTC; cdr3_aa: CATSATGTYEQYF; v_call: TRBV10-1; d_call: NA; j_call: TRBJ2-7; clone_size: few
cdr3_nt: TGTGCCAGCAGCGTCGGGACAGGGGAGCTGTTTTTT; cdr3_aa: CASSVGTGELFF; v_call: TRBV9; d_call: NA; j_call: TRBJ2-2; clone_size: NA
cdr3_nt: TGTGCCAGCACAGAAGTAGCGGGAGTGGCCTACAATGAGCAGTTCTTC; cdr3_aa: CASTEVAGVAYNEQFF; v_call: TRBV5-4; d_call: TRBD2; j_call: TRBJ2-1; clone_size: NA
cdr3_nt: TGTGCCAGCAGTGGACACCTCGAAGCTTTCTTT; cdr3_aa: CASSGHLEAFF; v_call: TRBV25-1; d_call: NA; j_call: TRBJ1-1; clone_size: NA
cdr3_nt: TGTGCCAGCAGCACGGGACAGAGGAGGGGCTACACCTTC; cdr3_aa: CASSTGQRRGYTF; v_call: TRBV7-9; d_call: TRBD1; j_call: TRBJ1-2; clone_size: NA
cdr3_nt: TGCGCCAGCAGCTTGGCGGGAAGTCAGCCCCAGCATTTT; cdr3_aa: CASSLAGSQPQHF; v_call: TRBV5-1; d_call: NA; j_call: TRBJ1-5; clone_size: few
cdr3_nt: TGTGCCAGCAGCTCCGGGACAGGGGTTGGCTACACCTTC; cdr3_aa: CASSSGTGVGYTF; v_call: TRBV7-9; d_call: TRBD1; j_call: TRBJ1-2; clone_size: once
cdr3_nt: TGTGCCAGCAGCCGGGGGCAGGGGGCGTACGAGCAGTACTTC; cdr3_aa: CASSRGQGAYEQYF; v_call: TRBV14; d_call: TRBD1; j_call: TRBJ2-7; clone_size: few
cdr3_nt: TGTGCCAGCAGCGTAGTAATTACTGACGGGGAGCTGTTTTTT; cdr3_aa: CASSVVITDGELFF; v_call: TRBV9; d_call: NA; j_call: TRBJ2-2; clone_size: once
cdr3_nt: TGTGCCAGCAGTTTATTCGGACAGGTGGGATTCTATGGCTACACCTTC; cdr3_aa: CASSLFGQVGFYGYTF; v_call: TRBV27; d_call: TRBD1; j_call: TRBJ1-2; clone_size: NA
cdr3_nt: TGTGCCAGCGGAGCGGCGGGCTTCTACGAGCAGTACTTC; cdr3_aa: CASGAAGFYEQYF; v_call: TRBV27; d_call: NA; j_call: TRBJ2-7; clone_size: NA
cdr3_nt: TGTGCCAGCAGCGTTGGCTGGGACTACGAGCAGTACTTC; cdr3_aa: CASSVGWDYEQYF; v_call: TRBV9; d_call: NA; j_call: TRBJ2-7; clone_size: NA
cdr3_nt: TGTGCCAGCAGTCAGGATAGCAATCAGCCCCAGCATTTT; cdr3_aa: CASSQDSNQPQHF; v_call: TRBV6-5; d_call: NA; j_call: TRBJ1-5; clone_size: NA
cdr3_nt: TGCAGCGTTGAAGATGAGTGGGCCCTATCTAACTATGGCTACACCTTC; cdr3_aa: CSVEDEWALSNYGYTF; v_call: TRBV29-1; d_call: NA; j_call: TRBJ1-2; clone_size: NA
cdr3_nt: TGTGCCAGCAGCTCCCAAGGACAAAGGCTAGATGGCTACACCTTC; cdr3_aa: CASSSQGQRLDGYTF; v_call: TRBV7-9; d_call: NA; j_call: TRBJ1-2; clone_size: few
cdr3_nt: TGCGCCAGCAGCTTTTCGGACGCAAGATACAATGAGCAGTTCTTC; cdr3_aa: CASSFSDARYNEQFF; v_call: TRBV5-1; d_call: NA; j_call: TRBJ2-1; clone_size: NA
cdr3_nt: TGTGCCAGCAGTCCTAGTCCCCGAGATACGCAGTATTTT; cdr3_aa: CASSPSPRDTQYF; v_call: TRBV27; d_call: NA; j_call: TRBJ2-3; clone_size: NA
cdr3_nt: TGTGCCAGCAGGGACTCCCCGGACAATGAGCAGTTCTTC; cdr3_aa: CASRDSPDNEQFF; v_call: TRBV6-1; d_call: NA; j_call: TRBJ2-1; clone_size: NA
cdr3_nt: TGTGCCAGCAGTTTCTTCGACGGGACAGGGGGGTCGAGCTATGGCTACACCTTC; cdr3_aa: CASSFFDGTGGSSYGYTF; v_call: TRBV28; d_call: TRBD1; j_call: TRBJ1-2; clone_size: NA
cdr3_nt: TGTGCCACGGGGGGGGGCCAGATGGATCAATTCTTC; cdr3_aa: CATGGGQMDQFF; v_call: TRBV11-3; d_call: TRBD2; j_call: TRBJ2-1; clone_size: few
cdr3_nt: TGCAGCGTTGAGGGGGACAGGGGGCAGCGGTGGGAGCTGTTTTTT; cdr3_aa: CSVEGDRGQRWELFF; v_call: TRBV29-1; d_call: TRBD1; j_call: TRBJ2-2; clone_size: NA
cdr3_nt: TGTGCCAGCAGCCTGAGACAGGATCCCTACGAGCAGTACTTC; cdr3_aa: CASSLRQDPYEQYF; v_call: TRBV5-4; d_call: NA; j_call: TRBJ2-7; clone_size: NA
cdr3_nt: TGTGCCAGCAGCGTAGCTACTGGGGGGGCAACTAATGAAAAACTGTTTTTT; cdr3_aa: CASSVATGGATNEKLFF; v_call: TRBV9; d_call: NA; j_call: TRBJ1-4; clone_size: NA
cdr3_nt: TGCAGCGTCCGATATAGCTCCTACGAGCAGTACTTC; cdr3_aa: CSVRYSSYEQYF; v_call: TRBV29-1; d_call: NA; j_call: TRBJ2-7; clone_size: NA
cdr3_nt: TGTGCCAGCAGCTTGTCGGCTAGCGGGTTGGGCACAGATACGCAGTATTTT; cdr3_aa: CASSLSASGLGTDTQYF; v_call: TRBV5-6; d_call: TRBD2; j_call: TRBJ2-3; clone_size: few
cdr3_nt: TGTGCCAGCAGGGCTAGCGGGAAGGGGAACACCGGGGAGCTGTTTTTT; cdr3_aa: CASRASGKGNTGELFF; v_call: TRBV11-3; d_call: TRBD2; j_call: TRBJ2-2; clone_size: NA
cdr3_nt: TGTGCCAGCAGCGCTTGGGACACCTCCTACGAGCAGTACTTC; cdr3_aa: CASSAWDTSYEQYF; v_call: TRBV9; d_call: NA; j_call: TRBJ2-7; clone_size: NA
cdr3_nt: TGTGCCAGCAGTTTTCAAACAGGGGGCTATGGCTACACCTTC; cdr3_aa: CASSFQTGGYGYTF; v_call: TRBV28; d_call: TRBD1; j_call: TRBJ1-2; clone_size: NA
cdr3_nt: TGTGCCAGCAGCGTAGACGGATATCCTACTACTAACTATGGCTACACCTTC; cdr3_aa: CASSVDGYPTTNYGYTF; v_call: TRBV9; d_call: NA; j_call: TRBJ1-2; clone_size: NA
cdr3_nt: TGCAGCGTTGAATCGGGAACGACCTACGAGCAGTACTTC; cdr3_aa: CSVESGTTYEQYF; v_call: TRBV29-1; d_call: NA; j_call: TRBJ2-7; clone_size: NA
cdr3_nt: TGTGCCAGCAGGGCCACTAGCGGGAGGGCCCAAGAGACCCAGTACTTC; cdr3_aa: CASRATSGRAQETQYF; v_call: TRBV2; d_call: TRBD2; j_call: TRBJ2-5; clone_size: NA
cdr3_nt: TGTGCCAGCAGTTTTTCAGTGGGTCTTACGAAGCAGTACTTC; cdr3_aa: CASSFSVGLTKQYF; v_call: TRBV28; d_call: NA; j_call: TRBJ2-7; clone_size: NA
cdr3_nt: TGTGCCAGCAGCCCAACCGGGACAGGGCGCGATGAGCAGTTCTTC; cdr3_aa: CASSPTGTGRDEQFF; v_call: TRBV7-9; d_call: TRBD1; j_call: TRBJ2-1; clone_size: few
cdr3_nt: TGTGCCAGCAGCGCCCAAAGCGGGGGGCCAGAGACCCAGTACTTC; cdr3_aa: CASSAQSGGPETQYF; v_call: TRBV6-1; d_call: TRBD2; j_call: TRBJ2-5; clone_size: NA
cdr3_nt: TGTGCCAGCAGTTATGGGCCAAGGAGGGAAGCTTTCTTT; cdr3_aa: CASSYGPRREAFF; v_call: TRBV6-5; d_call: NA; j_call: TRBJ1-1; clone_size: few
cdr3_nt: TGTGCCAGTAGTATAGGAGGACAGGGGATCAATTCACCCCTCCACTTT; cdr3_aa: CASSIGGQGINSPLHF; v_call: TRBV19; d_call: TRBD1; j_call: TRBJ1-6; clone_size: NA
cdr3_nt: TGCGCCAGCAGCTTGTGGGGCGGGACGAACACCGGGGAGCTGTTTTTT; cdr3_aa: CASSLWGGTNTGELFF; v_call: TRBV5-1; d_call: NA; j_call: TRBJ2-2; clone_size: NA
cdr3_nt: TGTGCCAGCTTGGGGGACACCTCCTACGAGCAGTACTTC; cdr3_aa: CASLGDTSYEQYF; v_call: TRBV6-5; d_call: NA; j_call: TRBJ2-7; clone_size: NA
cdr3_nt: TGTGCCAGCAGTTACGGAGGTCTGGGACAGGGACACGAGCAGTACTTC; cdr3_aa: CASSYGGLGQGHEQYF; v_call: TRBV6-6; d_call: TRBD1; j_call: TRBJ2-7; clone_size: NA
cdr3_nt: TGTGCCAGCTCACTTTTGTCTGGACTAGCGGACACAGATACGCAGTATTTT; cdr3_aa: CASSLLSGLADTDTQYF; v_call: TRBV18; d_call: TRBD2; j_call: TRBJ2-3; clone_size: NA
cdr3_nt: TGTGCCAGCAGCCTGAGCGGGGGAAACACCGGGGAGCTGTTTTTT; cdr3_aa: CASSLSGGNTGELFF; v_call: TRBV28; d_call: TRBD2; j_call: TRBJ2-2; clone_size: NA
cdr3_nt: TGTGCCAGCAGCTTGTTTGGGGGAGCGGGCAATGAGCAGTTCTTC; cdr3_aa: CASSLFGGAGNEQFF; v_call: TRBV7-6; d_call: NA; j_call: TRBJ2-1; clone_size: NA
cdr3_nt: TGTGCCAGCAGTTACTCAGGCGTGAACACTGAAGCTTTCTTT; cdr3_aa: CASSYSGVNTEAFF; v_call: TRBV6-5; d_call: NA; j_call: TRBJ1-1; clone_size: few
cdr3_nt: TGCACCGCGGGCAGGGCGTACAATGAGCAGTTCTTC; cdr3_aa: CTAGRAYNEQFF; v_call: TRBV27; d_call: NA; j_call: TRBJ2-1; clone_size: NA
cdr3_nt: TGTGCCAGCCCCTTAGCGGGACTCTACAATGAGCAGTTCTTC; cdr3_aa: CASPLAGLYNEQFF; v_call: TRBV2; d_call: TRBD2; j_call: TRBJ2-1; clone_size: NA
cdr3_nt: TGTGCCAGCAGCTTATTGCGTGTGGGGGCCGAAGACACTGAAGCTTTCTTT; cdr3_aa: CASSLLRVGAEDTEAFF; v_call: TRBV7-9; d_call: NA; j_call: TRBJ1-1; clone_size: NA
cdr3_nt: TGCGCCAGCAGCCAACAGGGGCCTATGAATCAGCCCCAGCATTTT; cdr3_aa: CASSQQGPMNQPQHF; v_call: TRBV4-1; d_call: NA; j_call: TRBJ1-5; clone_size: NA
cdr3_nt: TGCGCCAGCAGCTTTGCCGGGACAGCGAACACTGAAGCTTTCTTT; cdr3_aa: CASSFAGTANTEAFF; v_call: TRBV5-1; d_call: TRBD1; j_call: TRBJ1-1; clone_size: NA
cdr3_nt: TGTGCCAGCAGCCGTACAGGGAATGAAGCTTTCTTT; cdr3_aa: CASSRTGNEAFF; v_call: TRBV6-5; d_call: NA; j_call: TRBJ1-1; clone_size: NA
cdr3_nt: TGCGCCAGCAGCCCTGGGAGGTCGTACAATGAGCAGTTCTTC; cdr3_aa: CASSPGRSYNEQFF; v_call: TRBV4-1; d_call: NA; j_call: TRBJ2-1; clone_size: once
cdr3_nt: TGCAGCGTTGGCCCAGGGCCAAGCACAGATACGCAGTATTTT; cdr3_aa: CSVGPGPSTDTQYF; v_call: TRBV29-1; d_call: NA; j_call: TRBJ2-3; clone_size: NA
cdr3_nt: TGTGCCACCATCTGGGAACTAGCGGGTTCCTACGAGCAGTACTTC; cdr3_aa: CATIWELAGSYEQYF; v_call: TRBV6-1; d_call: TRBD2; j_call: TRBJ2-7; clone_size: NA
cdr3_nt: TGCAGCGTTGTCGGCGGAGTCAGCTCTGGGGCCAACGTCCTGACTTTC; cdr3_aa: CSVVGGVSSGANVLTF; v_call: TRBV29-1; d_call: NA; j_call: TRBJ2-6; clone_size: NA
cdr3_nt: TGCAGCGTTGAAGGACTTCCTTCAATCTACAATGAGCAGTTCTTC; cdr3_aa: CSVEGLPSIYNEQFF; v_call: TRBV29-1; d_call: NA; j_call: TRBJ2-1; clone_size: NA
cdr3_nt: TGTGCCAGCAGTGACTCGCCTAGCGGGAGTTCAGGGGCCAACGTCCTGACTTTC; cdr3_aa: CASSDSPSGSSGANVLTF; v_call: TRBV6-4; d_call: TRBD2; j_call: TRBJ2-6; clone_size: NA